These 11 T cell receptor beta chains came from one sample sequenced in a study of T cell responses to AZD1222 COVID-19 vaccine. Sequencing was performed with immunoSEQ multiplex PCR; in TCRdb, only in-frame clones are kept and a portion is missing. Of about 97,000 clones in the sample, about 82% were seen once. The material was peripheral blood, obtained on day 0 of AZD1222 vaccination. The receptors derive from an adult in good health.

The chain links TRBV11-2 to TRBJ2-1; 11 bases fit TRBD2. Losses at the gene ends were 5 bases for V and 6 bases for J; bases not matched to a gene: 9. Germline lookup yields CDR1 SGHAT and CDR2 FQNNGV. CDR3 length: 16 residues. The CDR3 sequence is CASSQPLAGGSNEQFF. The CDR3 region has the DNA TGTGCCAGCAGCCAACCCCTAGCGGGAGGATCCAATGAGCAGTTCTTC.

The rearrangement joins TRBV27 to TRBJ2-2, with TRBD2 as a possible D gene (5 bases). Germline V gives CDR1 MNHEY, CDR2 SMNVEV (reference sequence). The length of the CDR3 is 16 residues. Trimming stripped 2 bases from V and 6 bases from J, with 16 bases between. The CDR3 coding sequence is TGTGCCAGCAGTTTACGGGTGGCTAGCAAATCCGGGGAGCTGTTTTTT. The encoded protein is CASSLRVASKSGELFF.

The gene calls are TRBV7-9 and TRBJ2-2, with 9 bases that match TRBD2. Germline trimming cut 4 bases from V and 3 bases from J; bases unmatched to any gene: 6. CDR3 length: 16 residues. The V gene's germline CDR1 is SEHNR and CDR2 FQNEAQ (reference sequence). The CDR3 coding sequence is TGTGCCAGCAGCTCCATTGCGGGAGGGGACACCGGGGAGCTGTTTTTT. Encoded protein: CASSSIAGGDTGELFF. The entire variable domain, with the rest obtained from reference TRBV7-9 and TRBJ2-2, is as follows: DTGVSQNPRHKITKRGQNVTFRCDPISEHNRLYWYRQTLGQGPEFLTYFQNEAQLEKSRLLSDRFSAERPKGSFSTLEIQRTEQGDSAMYLCASSSIAGGDTGELFFGEGSRLTVL.

This clone was detected many times. The chain employs TRBV6-2 or TRBV6-3 and TRBJ2-7, with D possibly matching TRBD1 (5 bases). With 1 base removed from V and 6 bases from J, the gap between germline ends came to 13 bases. CDR1 MNHEY and CDR2 SVGEGT come from the germline V gene. The CDR3 consists of 14 residues. CDR3 sequence (DNA): TGTGCCAGCAGTTACTACTCAGGGTCGGGCGAGCAGTACTTC. Encoded protein: CASSYYSGSGEQYF.

The gene calls are TRBV19 and TRBJ2-7; D may be TRBD1 (6 bases). The CDR3 sequence is 15 residues long. Germline V gene sequence: CDR1 LNHDA, CDR2 SQIVND (reference sequence). V shed 4 bases and J shed 2 bases, with 15 bases lying between them. In DNA, the CDR3 is TGTGCCAGTAGTAAGACCCTAGCAGGGGCCTACGAGCAGTACTTC. It encodes CASSKTLAGAYEQYF.

The chain couples TRBV28 to TRBJ1-6; D is unclear. CDR3 length: 16 residues. The germline CDR1 and CDR2 sequences are MDHEN and SYDVKM. Deletions cut 3 bases from V and 8 bases from J, with 17 bases between. The CDR3 here is CASSFLGWADDSPLHF. As DNA, the CDR3 is TGTGCCAGCAGTTTTTTGGGGTGGGCAGACGATTCACCCCTCCACTTT.

The rearrangement links TRBV4-2 to TRBJ1-5, with D perhaps matching TRBD1 (6 bases). The CDR3 runs to 15 residues. Germline loops: CDR1 LGHNA, CDR2 YNFKEQ. The ends were cut back, 0 bases at V and 5 bases at J, with 11 bases in the middle. CDR3 bases: TGTGCCAGCAGCCAAGACTTGGACAGAGATCAGCCCCAGCATTTT. It specifies CASSQDLDRDQPQHF.

V gene TRBV27 combines with J gene TRBJ2-5; 9 bases fit TRBD2. This CDR3 comprises 15 residues. CDR1 is MNHEY and CDR2 is SMNVEV in the germline V gene (reference sequence). With 1 base clipped from V and 4 bases from J, the junction kept 4 bases outside the gene matches. The CDR3, as DNA: TGTGCCAGCAGTTTATGGGGACTAGCATCAGAGACCCAGTACTTC. This translates into CASSLWGLASETQYF.

Note on this clone: One junction end does not reproduce the germline sequence, and a read error may be involved. The genes are TRBV19 and TRBJ1-5; TRBD1 matches 10 bases. The CDR3 spans 18 residues. Germline CDR1 LNHDA, CDR2 SQIVND (reference sequence). DNA for the CDR3: TGTGCCAGTAGTGTAGACCGGGACAGGGGATATAGCAATCAGCCCCAGCATTTT. Protein: CASSVDRDRGYSNQPQHF.

This clone appeared a single time. V gene TRBV15 combines with J gene TRBJ2-5, with D possibly matching TRBD2 (6 bases). The CDR3 totals 16 residues. In germline, CDR1 is LNHNV, CDR2 YYDKDF (reference sequence). V dropped 4 bases and J dropped 1 base, with 16 bases sitting between them. The CDR3 DNA reads TGTGCCACCAGCACCCTAGCGCAATCACTCCAAGAGACCCAGTACTTC. This translates into CATSTLAQSLQETQYF.

The chain is built from TRBV5-1 and TRBJ1-1; TRBD1 is a possible D gene (6 bases). CDR3 length: 15 residues. Trimming left V 4 bases short and J 3 bases short, with 16 bases between. Germline V gene sequence: CDR1 SGHRS, CDR2 YFSETQ. In DNA form, the CDR3 reads TGCGCCAGCAGCCAACGAACAGGGAGGGACACTGAAGCTTTCTTT. This sequence encodes CASSQRTGRDTEAFF.